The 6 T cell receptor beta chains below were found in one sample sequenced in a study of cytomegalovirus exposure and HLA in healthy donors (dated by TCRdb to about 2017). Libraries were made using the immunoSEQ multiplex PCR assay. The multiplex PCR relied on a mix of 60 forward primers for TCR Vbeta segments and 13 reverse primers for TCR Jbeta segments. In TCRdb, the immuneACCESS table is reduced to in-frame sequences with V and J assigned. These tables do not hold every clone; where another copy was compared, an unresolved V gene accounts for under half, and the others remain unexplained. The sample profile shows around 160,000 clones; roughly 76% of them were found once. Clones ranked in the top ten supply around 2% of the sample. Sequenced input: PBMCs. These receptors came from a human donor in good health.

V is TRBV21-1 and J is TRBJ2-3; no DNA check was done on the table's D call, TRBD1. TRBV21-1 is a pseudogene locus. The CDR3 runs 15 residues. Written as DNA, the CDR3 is TGTGCCAGCAGCAAAGACAGGCCCCGTTCAGATACGCAGTATTTT. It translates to CASSKDRPRSDTQYF.

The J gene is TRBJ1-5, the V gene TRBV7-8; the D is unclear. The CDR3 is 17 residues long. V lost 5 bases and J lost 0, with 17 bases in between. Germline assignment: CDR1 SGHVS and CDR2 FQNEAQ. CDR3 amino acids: CASSPQRSADSNQPQHF. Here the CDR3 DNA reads TGTGCCAGCAGCCCTCAGAGATCGGCGGATAGCAATCAGCCCCAGCATTTT.

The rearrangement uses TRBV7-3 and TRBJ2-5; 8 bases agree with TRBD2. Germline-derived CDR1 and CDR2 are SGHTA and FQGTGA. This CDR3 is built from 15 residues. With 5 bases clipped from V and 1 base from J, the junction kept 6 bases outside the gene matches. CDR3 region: CASSASGGPQETQYF. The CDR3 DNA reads TGTGCCAGCAGCGCAAGCGGGGGACCCCAAGAGACCCAGTACTTC. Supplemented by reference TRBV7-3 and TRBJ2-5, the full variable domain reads GAGVSQTPSNKVTEKGKYVELRCDPISGHTALYWYRQSLGQGPEFLIYFQGTGAADDSGLPNDRFFAVRPEGSVSTLKIQRTERGDSAVYLCASSASGGPQETQYFGPGTRLLVL.

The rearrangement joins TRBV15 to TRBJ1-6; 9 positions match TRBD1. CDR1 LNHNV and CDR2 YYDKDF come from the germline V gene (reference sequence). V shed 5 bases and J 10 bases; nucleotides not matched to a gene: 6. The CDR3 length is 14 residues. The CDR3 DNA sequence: TGTGCCACCAGCCCGGGACAGGGCCAATCACCCCTCCACTTT. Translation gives CATSPGQGQSPLHF. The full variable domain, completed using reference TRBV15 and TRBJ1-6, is DAMVIQNPRYQVTQFGKPVTLSCSQTLNHNVMYWYQQKSSQAPKLLFHYYDKDFNNEADTPDNFQSRRPNTSFCFLDIRSPGLGDTAMYLCATSPGQGQSPLHFGNGTRLTVT.

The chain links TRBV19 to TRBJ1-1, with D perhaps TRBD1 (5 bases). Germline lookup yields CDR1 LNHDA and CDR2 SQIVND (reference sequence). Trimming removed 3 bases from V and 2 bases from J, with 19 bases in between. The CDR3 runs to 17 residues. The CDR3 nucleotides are TGTGCCAGTAGTATGGGAGGGGCCGGCTTACTAAACACTGAAGCTTTCTTT. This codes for CASSMGGAGLLNTEAFF. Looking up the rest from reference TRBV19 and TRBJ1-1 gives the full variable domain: DGGITQSPKYLFRKEGQNVTLSCEQNLNHDAMYWYRQDPGQGLRLIYYSQIVNDFQKGDIAEGYSVSREKKESFPLTVTSAQKNPTAFYLCASSMGGAGLLNTEAFFGQGTRLTVV.

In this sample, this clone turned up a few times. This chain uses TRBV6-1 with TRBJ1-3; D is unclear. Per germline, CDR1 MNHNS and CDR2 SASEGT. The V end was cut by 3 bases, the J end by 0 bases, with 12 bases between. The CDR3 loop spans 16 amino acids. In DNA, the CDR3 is TGTGCCAGCAGTGACTACGCGGTTCACTCTGGAAACACCATATATTTT. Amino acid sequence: CASSDYAVHSGNTIYF.